Listed below are T cell receptor beta chains from one sample, sequenced in a study of OX40 agonist ivuxolimab in advanced cancers. Sequencing was performed with immunoSEQ multiplex PCR; in TCRdb, only in-frame clones are kept and a portion is missing. This sample has more than 45,000 clones, with around 82% found just once. This specimen consisted of CD4+ or CD8+ T cells sorted from blood, obtained in a trial of the OX40 agonist ivuxolimab. The receptor source for this set is an adult with an advanced solid tumor such as melanoma, head and neck, liver or kidney cancer. CDR3s include the opening cysteine and the closing phenylalanine or tryptophan. A D gene is named only where the DNA matches it firmly. Size tells how often a clone was seen (once, few, many) or the class of an expanded clone, and some rows leave it out.

D gene,V gene,clone size,CDR3 length,J gene,CDR3 protein,CDR3 DNA
-,TRBV7-2,-,15,TRBJ2-7,CASSLVTGFTHEQYF,TGTGCCAGCAGCTTAGTTACAGGGTTTACCCACGAGCAGTACTTC
-,TRBV6-1,-,13,TRBJ1-1,CASSEIKNTEAFF,TGTGCCAGCAGTGAAATCAAGAACACTGAAGCTTTCTTT
-,TRBV6-1,-,12,TRBJ1-1,CASSLTYTEAFF,TGTGCCAGCAGCCTTACTTACACTGAAGCTTTCTTT
-,TRBV29-1,-,16,TRBJ2-1,CSVVGTGTWGQGEQFF,TGCAGCGTTGTGGGGACCGGGACTTGGGGTCAAGGGGAGCAGTTCTTC
-,TRBV6-6,-,13,TRBJ2-7,CASSPVALNEQYF,TGTGCCAGCAGCCCGGTTGCCTTGAACGAGCAGTACTTC
-,TRBV6-1,once,15,TRBJ2-4,CASGQSLQAKNIQYF,TGTGCCAGCGGACAGTCCCTCCAAGCCAAAAACATTCAGTACTTC
TRBD2,TRBV5-1,few,16,TRBJ2-7,CASSGLSGRARYEQYF,TGCGCCAGCAGCGGCCTTAGCGGGAGGGCCAGGTACGAGCAGTACTTC
-,TRBV5-8,-,14,TRBJ2-3,CASSLERRTDTQYF,TGTGCCAGCAGCTTGGAGCGGCGCACAGATACGCAGTATTTT
TRBD1,TRBV6-5,-,14,TRBJ1-1,CASPRGRLDTEAFF,TGTGCCAGCCCCAGGGGGCGACTTGACACTGAAGCTTTCTTT
TRBD2,TRBV7-9,-,15,TRBJ2-1,CASSTSGGAGNEQFF,TGTGCCAGCAGCACTAGCGGGGGGGCTGGCAATGAGCAGTTCTTC
-,TRBV11-2,-,14,TRBJ1-1,CASRTTVGNTEAFF,TGTGCCAGCAGAACAACCGTCGGGAACACTGAAGCTTTCTTT
TRBD1,TRBV9,-,15,TRBJ1-2,CASSGRGRQGYGYTF,TGTGCCAGCAGCGGAAGAGGGAGACAGGGCTATGGCTACACCTTC